These T cell receptor beta chains were read from a single sample in a study of vaccination effects on CD4 cells after COVID-19. Profiled with immunoSEQ multiplex PCR; TCRdb holds only in-frame clones, not every one. The data hold around 40,000 clones, with roughly 72% observed a single time. Their antigen targets remain unknown. Sequencing was performed on CD4+ T cells from PBMCs cultured without peptide, taken after COVID-19 vaccination. Receptors were obtained from a human donor who received a COVID-19 vaccine. Each CDR3 is given with its conserved first and last residue. A D gene is named only where the DNA matches it firmly. Clone size is given for some rows only: seen once, a few or many times, or a class if the clone is expanded.

clone_size: NA
d_call: NA
v_call: TRBV4-2
j_call: TRBJ2-5
cdr3_aa: CASSQEGANMYF
cdr3_nt: TGTGCCAGCAGCCAAGAAGGGGCCAATATGTACTTC

clone_size: NA
d_call: NA
v_call: TRBV5-5
j_call: TRBJ2-6
cdr3_aa: CASSLLAGANVLTF
cdr3_nt: TGTGCCAGCAGCTTGTTGGCCGGGGCCAACGTCCTGACTTTC

clone_size: NA
d_call: TRBD1
v_call: TRBV27
j_call: TRBJ2-1
cdr3_aa: CASSGQGSYNEQFF
cdr3_nt: TGTGCCAGCAGTGGACAGGGCTCCTACAATGAGCAGTTCTTC

clone_size: NA
d_call: TRBD2
v_call: TRBV5-1
j_call: TRBJ2-3
cdr3_aa: CASSGTSGVTDTQYF
cdr3_nt: TGCGCCAGCAGCGGGACTAGCGGGGTAACAGATACGCAGTATTTT

clone_size: NA
d_call: TRBD2
v_call: TRBV27
j_call: TRBJ2-1
cdr3_aa: CASSLLGLYSGGNEQFF
cdr3_nt: TGTGCCAGCAGTTTATTAGGGCTTTATAGCGGGGGCAATGAGCAGTTCTTC

clone_size: NA
d_call: TRBD2
v_call: TRBV5-1
j_call: TRBJ2-3
cdr3_aa: CASSLRERGLTDTQYF
cdr3_nt: TGCGCCAGCAGCTTGAGGGAGCGGGGACTCACAGATACGCAGTATTTT

clone_size: NA
d_call: NA
v_call: TRBV9
j_call: TRBJ2-3
cdr3_aa: CASSLTRYSTDTQYF
cdr3_nt: TGTGCCAGCAGCTTGACTCGGTATAGCACAGATACGCAGTATTTT

clone_size: NA
d_call: NA
v_call: TRBV11-2
j_call: TRBJ2-7
cdr3_aa: CASSLALVRTYEQYF
cdr3_nt: TGTGCCAGCAGCTTAGCATTGGTCCGAACCTACGAGCAGTACTTC

clone_size: NA
d_call: NA
v_call: TRBV11-2
j_call: TRBJ2-3
cdr3_aa: CASSLVAGVDTQYF
cdr3_nt: TGTGCCAGCAGCTTAGTGGCCGGGGTAGATACGCAGTATTTT

clone_size: NA
d_call: TRBD1
v_call: TRBV5-8
j_call: TRBJ1-4
cdr3_aa: CASRSGTEFEKLFF
cdr3_nt: TGTGCCAGCAGGTCCGGGACAGAGTTTGAAAAACTGTTTTTT

clone_size: NA
d_call: TRBD1
v_call: TRBV7-8
j_call: TRBJ1-6
cdr3_aa: CASSRGDSDNSPLHF
cdr3_nt: TGTGCCAGCAGCCGTGGGGACAGTGATAATTCACCCCTCCACTTT

clone_size: NA
d_call: NA
v_call: TRBV6-5
j_call: TRBJ2-7
cdr3_aa: CASSYSDEQYF
cdr3_nt: TGTGCCAGCAGTTACAGTGATGAGCAGTACTTC

clone_size: NA
d_call: TRBD1
v_call: TRBV18
j_call: TRBJ2-4
cdr3_aa: CASSHRDRGSKNIQYF
cdr3_nt: TGTGCCAGCTCACACCGGGACAGGGGGAGCAAAAACATTCAGTACTTC

clone_size: few
d_call: TRBD2
v_call: TRBV5-1
j_call: TRBJ2-2
cdr3_aa: CASSLSSGSGGGELFF
cdr3_nt: TGCGCCAGCAGCTTATCTAGCGGGAGTGGAGGCGGGGAGCTGTTTTTT

clone_size: few
d_call: NA
v_call: TRBV6-5
j_call: TRBJ2-7
cdr3_aa: CASSYGSRSSYEQYF
cdr3_nt: TGTGCCAGCAGTTACGGATCCAGAAGCTCCTACGAGCAGTACTTC

clone_size: few
d_call: NA
v_call: TRBV3-1/TRBV3-2
j_call: TRBJ1-1
cdr3_aa: CASSQPGGGEVAFF
cdr3_nt: TGTGCCAGCAGCCAACCGGGAGGCGGGGAGGTGGCTTTCTTT

clone_size: NA
d_call: TRBD2
v_call: TRBV20-1
j_call: TRBJ2-1
cdr3_aa: CSASRTSESEQFF
cdr3_nt: TGCAGTGCGAGTCGTACTAGCGAGAGTGAGCAGTTCTTC

clone_size: few
d_call: TRBD1
v_call: TRBV19
j_call: TRBJ1-5
cdr3_aa: CASSIGGRGPNQPQHF
cdr3_nt: TGTGCCAGTAGTATAGGAGGCAGGGGGCCAAATCAGCCCCAGCATTTT

clone_size: NA
d_call: NA
v_call: TRBV6-5
j_call: TRBJ2-7
cdr3_aa: CASGGTYEQYF
cdr3_nt: TGTGCCAGCGGGGGTACCTACGAGCAGTACTTC

clone_size: NA
d_call: NA
v_call: TRBV5-4
j_call: TRBJ1-2
cdr3_aa: CASSPGFAGVLTF
cdr3_nt: TGTGCCAGCAGCCCAGGCTTCGCTGGGGTGTTGACCTTC

clone_size: NA
d_call: NA
v_call: TRBV5-1
j_call: TRBJ1-4
cdr3_aa: CASSTEGKLFF
cdr3_nt: TGCGCCAGCAGTACCGAAGGGAAACTGTTTTTT

clone_size: NA
d_call: NA
v_call: TRBV7-2
j_call: TRBJ2-2
cdr3_aa: CASSFFARGELFF
cdr3_nt: TGTGCCAGCAGCTTTTTTGCGAGGGGGGAGCTGTTTTTT

clone_size: NA
d_call: NA
v_call: TRBV7-2
j_call: TRBJ2-1
cdr3_aa: CASSLVLGHHEQFF
cdr3_nt: TGTGCCAGCAGCTTAGTCCTGGGACACCATGAGCAGTTCTTC

clone_size: NA
d_call: TRBD2
v_call: TRBV24-1
j_call: TRBJ2-7
cdr3_aa: CATSTTSGSFYEQYF
cdr3_nt: TGTGCCACCTCGACCACGAGCGGGAGCTTCTACGAGCAGTACTTC

clone_size: few
d_call: NA
v_call: TRBV7-9
j_call: TRBJ2-3
cdr3_aa: CASSSGYRERADTQYF
cdr3_nt: TGTGCCAGCAGCTCCGGTTACAGGGAAAGGGCGGATACGCAGTATTTT

clone_size: NA
d_call: TRBD2
v_call: TRBV19
j_call: TRBJ2-1
cdr3_aa: CASSIFPRGGLYNEQFF
cdr3_nt: TGTGCCAGTAGTATATTTCCCCGCGGGGGGTTATACAATGAGCAGTTCTTC

clone_size: NA
d_call: NA
v_call: TRBV13
j_call: TRBJ2-2
cdr3_aa: CASSLPGRRTGELFF
cdr3_nt: TGTGCCAGCAGCTTGCCCGGGAGACGCACCGGGGAGCTGTTTTTT

clone_size: NA
d_call: NA
v_call: TRBV4-1
j_call: TRBJ2-7
cdr3_aa: CASSPSYRVFRYEQYF
cdr3_nt: TGCGCCAGCAGCCCTAGCTACAGGGTTTTTCGATACGAGCAGTACTTC

clone_size: NA
d_call: TRBD2
v_call: TRBV5-4
j_call: TRBJ2-1
cdr3_aa: CASSLTSGGASEQFF
cdr3_nt: TGTGCCAGCAGCTTGACTAGCGGGGGGGCCAGTGAGCAGTTCTTC

clone_size: few
d_call: TRBD2
v_call: TRBV15
j_call: TRBJ2-1
cdr3_aa: CATSRDWFVGLAGELRSYEQFF
cdr3_nt: TGTGCCACCAGCAGAGATTGGTTCGTGGGACTAGCGGGAGAATTGAGGTCTTACGAGCAGTTCTTC